What follows are 15 T cell receptor beta chains derived from one specimen sequenced in a study of PD-L1 blockade in urothelial cancer. Specified time point: peripheral blood 6 weeks after treatment start. TCRdb's table, derived via immunoSEQ multiplex PCR, lists solely in-frame clones and lacks some. The repertoire holds more than 90,000 clones, with more than 85% as singletons. The source material was PBMCs, sampled around atezolizumab (anti-PD-L1) treatment. The receptor set was obtained from a man aged 60 to 75 with urothelial cancer.

The chain uses TRBV5-4 and TRBJ2-7, with 10 bases identical to TRBD2. The germline V gene encodes CDR1 SGHNT and CDR2 YYREEE (reference sequence). V trimming: 3 bases; J trimming: 1 base; junction bases outside the gene matches: 4. This CDR3 has 15 residues. CDR3 amino acids: CASSSTSGVSYEQYF. DNA for the CDR3: TGTGCCAGCAGCTCTACTAGCGGGGTATCCTACGAGCAGTACTTC.

The chain couples TRBV7-2 to TRBJ2-7, with D perhaps TRBD1 (7 bases). The germline V and J ends were trimmed by 4 bases and 2 bases, with 12 bases remaining between them. CDR3 length: 14 residues. Germline V gene lookup returns CDR1 SGHTA and CDR2 FQGNSA. The CDR3 loop is CASSSQGGPYEQYF. The CDR3 DNA is TGTGCCAGCAGCTCCCAGGGGGGCCCCTACGAGCAGTACTTC.

This clone showed up just a few times. The gene calls are TRBV5-1 and TRBJ2-3; a weak D match, TRBD1 (6 bases). The germline V and J ends were trimmed by 4 bases and 2 bases, with 11 bases remaining between them. This CDR3 is 14 amino acids long. Germline V gene data show CDR1 as SGHRS and CDR2 as YFSETQ. CDR3 sequence reads: CASSPGQITDTQYF. CDR3 DNA: TGCGCCAGCAGCCCTGGACAGATCACAGATACGCAGTATTTT.

The V and J genes are TRBV5-6 and TRBJ1-2, with D perhaps matching TRBD1 (5 bases). Trimming removed 2 bases from V and 1 base from J, with 9 bases in between. Per germline, CDR1 SGHDT and CDR2 YYEEEE. The CDR3 contains 14 residues. The CDR3 here is CASSLYGGNYGYTF. CDR3 DNA: TGTGCCAGCAGCTTATACGGGGGTAACTATGGCTACACCTTC.

V usage is TRBV18 and J usage is TRBJ2-7, with 12 bases matching TRBD1. After removal of 2 bases from V and 0 bases from J, the junction contained 8 bases not matched to a gene. Germline V CDR1 and CDR2: KGHSH, LQKENI. The CDR3 consists of 18 residues. CDR3 nucleotide sequence: TGTGCCAGCTCACCAAATAGGGGACAGGGGGCGGCCTCCTACGAGCAGTACTTC. Protein product: CASSPNRGQGAASYEQYF.

The rearrangement links TRBV6-5 to TRBJ2-7; 10 nucleotides align to TRBD1. The length of the CDR3 is 15 residues. Germline trimming cut 6 bases from V and 6 bases from J; bases unmatched to any gene: 11. Germline assignment: CDR1 MNHEY and CDR2 SVGAGI. The CDR3 loop is CASSPRGTGDFEQYF. CDR3 coding DNA: TGTGCCAGCAGCCCCAGGGGGACAGGGGATTTCGAGCAGTACTTC.

J is TRBJ1-2 and V is TRBV11-3; 8 nucleotides match TRBD1. The CDR3 has 18 amino acids. Germline loops: CDR1 SGHNT, CDR2 YENEEA. The V and J ends lost 3 bases and 1 base, in that order; junction bases with no gene match: 13. DNA for the CDR3: TGTGCCAGCAGCTTCGACAGGGGCTATTTCGTTTTTAACTATGGCTACACCTTC. This translates into CASSFDRGYFVFNYGYTF.

The chain links TRBV7-8 to TRBJ2-3, with D perhaps TRBD1 (6 bases). Germline CDR1 is SGHVS and CDR2 is FQNEAQ. V was pared by 8 bases and J by 0 bases, with 12 bases between. The CDR3 has 14 residues. The CDR3 region is CASSRGPSTDTQYF. In DNA form, the CDR3 reads TGTGCCAGCTCCAGGGGTCCTAGCACAGATACGCAGTATTTT.

The V gene is TRBV5-1, the J gene TRBJ1-2; 8 bases fit TRBD1. The CDR3 spans 16 residues. Per germline, CDR1 SGHRS and CDR2 YFSETQ. V lost 0 bases and J lost 4; bases outside the gene matches: 8. CDR3 sequence (DNA): TGCGCCAGCAGCTTGGGACAGGGGCAACTTCTCTATGGCTACACCTTC. It is translated as CASSLGQGQLLYGYTF. Full variable domain (missing parts from reference TRBV5-1 and TRBJ1-2): KAGVTQTPRYLIKTRGQQVTLSCSPISGHRSVSWYQQTPGQGLQFLFEYFSETQRNKGNFPGRFSGRQFSNSRSEMNVSTLELGDSALYLCASSLGQGQLLYGYTFGSGTRLTVV.

The chain couples TRBV5-1 to TRBJ2-7; D not resolved. V lost 0 bases and J lost 3, with 10 bases in between. The germline CDR1 and CDR2 sequences are SGHRS and YFSETQ. CDR3 size: 14 residues. CDR3 protein: CASSLVSGDYEQYF. CDR3 coding DNA: TGCGCCAGCAGCTTGGTGTCCGGAGACTACGAGCAGTACTTC.

The chain couples TRBV29-1 to TRBJ2-7, with 7 bases lining up with TRBD1. Germline loops: CDR1 SQVTM, CDR2 ANQGSEA. Trimming at V came to 2 bases and at J to 6 bases, leaving 13 bases not matched to a gene. This CDR3 is 15 amino acids long. The CDR3 here is CSVERATGPKGEQYF. CDR3 coding DNA: TGCAGCGTTGAAAGGGCGACAGGGCCTAAAGGCGAGCAGTACTTC.

The gene calls are TRBV28 and TRBJ2-3; 12 nucleotides line up with TRBD1. Losses at the gene ends were 8 bases for V and 5 bases for J; bases not matched to a gene: 5. Germline CDR1 is MDHEN and CDR2 is SYDVKM. The CDR3 consists of 14 residues. This CDR3 is CASGTGGVIDTQYF. Here the CDR3 DNA reads TGTGCCAGCGGGACAGGGGGCGTCATAGATACGCAGTATTTT.

This chain links TRBV9 with TRBJ2-2; 7 bases are shared with TRBD1. This CDR3 spans 16 amino acids. V lost 1 base and J lost 6; bases outside the gene matches: 9. Germline V gives CDR1 SGDLS, CDR2 YYNGEE. The CDR3 reads CASSVQGVGMAGELFF. For the CDR3, the DNA is TGTGCCAGCAGCGTACAGGGGGTGGGGATGGCCGGGGAGCTGTTTTTT.

There are a few counts of this clone. Germline and junction disagree at one end, which may indicate a read error. The V gene is TRBV28, the J gene TRBJ2-5; 7 nucleotides align to TRBD2. Germline CDR1 is MDHEN and CDR2 is SYDVKM. CDR3 length: 13 residues. CDR3 amino acids: CASTLGREETQYF. Here the CDR3 DNA reads TGTGCCAGCACTTTAGGGAGGGAAGAGACCCAGTACTTC.

J is TRBJ2-7 and V is TRBV5-4; 7 nucleotides agree with TRBD2. The V segment lost 4 bases and the J segment 1 base; nucleotides outside the gene matches: 5. Germline V gene lookup returns CDR1 SGHNT and CDR2 YYREEE (reference sequence). The CDR3 has 14 residues. The CDR3 sequence is CASSGGGRSYEQYF. As DNA, the CDR3 is TGTGCCAGCAGCGGGGGGGGACGGTCCTACGAGCAGTACTTC. Combining the CDR3 with reference TRBV5-4 and TRBJ2-7 gives the whole variable domain ETGVTQSPTHLIKTRGQQVTLRCSSQSGHNTVSWYQQALGQGPQFIFQYYREEENGRGNFPPRFSGLQFPNYSSELNVNALELDDSALYLCASSGGGRSYEQYFGPGTRLTVT.